This T cell receptor beta chain was recorded in a study of tumor-infiltrating lymphocytes in oesophageal squamous cell carcinoma. Germline lookup yields CDR1 MDHEN and CDR2 SYDVKM. The V end was cut by 6 bases, the J end by 3 bases, with 11 bases between. CDR3 length: 13 amino acids. This clonotype was recorded a few times. TCRdb used MiXCR to reprocess the PCR reads, holding one entry per CDR3 protein. The sample carries about 21,000 distinct CDR3 sequences, more than 30% recorded once. The rearrangement links TRBV28 to TRBJ1-2; D remains ambiguous. The receptor's source is a male donor with esophageal squamous cell carcinoma. The source material was esophageal tumor tissue. DNA of the CDR3: TGTGCCAGCAGGGCGCCCCATGACTATGGCTACACCTTC. Translation: CASRAPHDYGYTF.